Here is one T cell receptor (beta chain) with its context. V was trimmed by 7 bases and J by 0 bases, leaving 15 bases between them. The CDR3 consists of 15 residues. CDR1 and CDR2 (germline): MNHEY, SVGAGI. Treatment denoted: approximately 18 received Ad26.COV2.S at low or high dose, single or two shots; 5 received placebo; per-sample allocation not given. Specimen acquisition occurred on day 63 following the initial vaccine or placebo injection. Boston provided a donor who was an adult aged 18-55 years. This entry comes from a study of Ad26.COV2.S vaccination and SARS-CoV-2 variants. Study overall: Ad26.COV2.S arm of COV1001 included the donor.

TCRdb keeps only in-frame clones here, not all; method: immunoSEQ multiplex PCR. The sample shows a few hundred thousand clones, roughly 88% of them seen only once. The sample here was peripheral blood, taken in a trial of Ad26.COV2.S vaccine versus placebo. The chain uses TRBV6-5 and TRBJ1-2; weak D call: TRBD1 (5 bases). The clonotype was recovered from a person aged 18 to 65 who received the Ad26.COV2.S COVID-19 vaccine or a placebo. CDR3 loop: CASKHFGAANYGYTF. CDR3 DNA: TGTGCCAGCAAACACTTCGGGGCTGCTAACTATGGCTACACCTTC.